This record looks at one T cell receptor (beta chain) sequence and its context. Its antigen remains unidentified. No quality values exist for individual bases; no much larger clone is one base distant. The record originates from a study of siplizumab effects on memory and regulatory T cells (dated by TCRdb to between 2019 and 2020). Regarding the study in general: The study looked at the effect of siplizumab, an anti-CD2 antibody, on alloreactive T-cell subsets in allogeneic mixed lymphocyte reactions made from human PBMCs.

Sorted unstimulated T cells, along with proliferating T cells recovered from mixed lymphocyte reactions, underwent TCRbeta CDR3 sequencing. Fresh whole blood from approximately ten HLA-typed healthy donors was used to isolate PBMCs. To map where alloreactive clones came from, CD4+ non-regulatory T cells in the unstimulated state were FACS-sorted. Library preparation used the immunoSEQ multiplex PCR assay. The deep sequencing platform assayed roughly 10^5 TCR templates per sample. Genomic DNA extracted from sorted T cells was the material used for TCRbeta CDR3 sequencing. Per the source publication's procedure: The R programming language was used for the clonal analysis of the TCRbeta CDR3 data. Alloreactive CD4+ and CD8+ clones were defined by comparing unstimulated samples with post-reaction CFSE-low samples. By matching sequences to the repertoires of sorted unstimulated Treg and non-Treg cells, each alloreactive CD4+ clone was assigned a regulatory or non-regulatory origin. TCRdb re-hosts the immuneACCESS table, in-frame sequences only. Its copies lack some clones; in the studies checked, an unresolved V gene accounts for under half of them, and the cause for the rest is not known. The DNA was the basis for D and trimming; V, J and clone size are from that table. The sample has tens of thousands of clones on record, about 94% of them singletons. The ten most abundant clones make up roughly 0.3% of the sample.

Spanning cysteine to phenylalanine, the CDR3 consists of 12 amino acids. The sequence is cut down to CDR3 DNA, 36 bases in frame from base 1. Broad study findings and their caveats: Unstimulated naive T cells appeared to be more diverse than memory T cells, and naive cells seemed to make a substantial contribution to the alloresponse. The cumulative frequency of alloreactive sequences that could be traced back to unstimulated CD4+ memory T cells was significantly reduced by siplizumab. For roughly 75-97% of proliferating CD4+ or CD8+ clones, no naive or memory phenotype could be assigned. In reactions with siplizumab, an average of 68.8% of mappable alloreactive CD4+ clones were Treg-derived, compared with 25% to 30% in control reactions. The suppressive function of proliferating Tregs from siplizumab cultures was not functionally confirmed. Because sequences at frequencies below about 10^-5 were poorly captured, only a minor fraction of alloreactive clones could be mapped back to unstimulated subsets.

The chain was built from TRBV21-1 and TRBJ1-5. TRBV21-1 is a recognized pseudogene. This receptor was taken from a human donor in good health. The sequencing sample was made of non-Treg CD4+ T cells sorted from blood. The sample's cell subset or site label, decoded: FACS-sorted unstimulated CD4+ non-regulatory T cells. The DNA reads TGTGCCAGCAGCAAGCTGGACCAGCCCCAGCATTTT. The encoded protein is CASSKLDQPQHF.